The present T cell receptor beta chain was sequenced within a study of T cell responses to AZD1222 COVID-19 vaccine. Study results and caveats: Along spike, vaccine-associated CD4 TCRs were found throughout, with dominance at 160-218 and 743-854.

This clone was picked up one time. Its antigen is unknown. The germline gives CDR1 MDHEN, CDR2 SYDVKM. V gave up 3 bases and J gave up 2 bases, with 8 bases separating them. There are 13 residues in the CDR3. Assay used: immunoSEQ multiplex PCR; TCRdb lists only in-frame clones, some missing. The table includes around 110,000 clones, about 90% detected once. The source material was peripheral blood, sampled on day 0 of AZD1222 vaccination. The clonotype comes from an adult in good health. The J gene is TRBJ2-7, the V gene TRBV28; D gene unclear. Here the CDR3 reads CASSFSRPYEQYF. The CDR3 DNA is TGTGCCAGCAGTTTCAGTCGGCCCTACGAGCAGTACTTC.